The rows below give T cell receptor beta chains drawn from one sample of a study of blood T cell repertoires in COVID-19. The table came from immunoSEQ multiplex PCR; TCRdb's copy has only in-frame clones and leaves some out. The data hold 250,000 or so clones, with approximately 80% observed a single time. The sample was PBMCs or T cells enriched from blood (not recorded which). The receptors shown here come from a man aged 55 to 70 who had recovered from COVID-19. Both conserved end residues are part of each CDR3. Each record gives: clone size, V gene, J gene, D gene, CDR3 DNA, CDR3 protein. The D gene is left open where the match is weak. Size values are once, few and many counts, or a class for expanded clones, and some rows have none.

>NA|TRBV3-1/TRBV3-2|TRBJ2-7|NA
TGTGCCAGCAGCCAGGGGGACACTTACGAGCAGTACTTC
CASSQGDTYEQYF
>NA|TRBV4-1|TRBJ1-2|TRBD1
TGCGCCAGCAGCCAAGAAGGCGGGACAGGTCTTAACTATGGCTACACCTTC
CASSQEGGTGLNYGYTF
>NA|TRBV2|TRBJ1-6|TRBD1
TGTGCCAGCAGTGTTAAGGCAGGGGGCAATTCACCCCTCCACTTT
CASSVKAGGNSPLHF
>NA|TRBV2|TRBJ2-1|TRBD2
TGTGCCAGCAGTTATACCTTCACCGGACTAGCGGGGGCCCCAAGCTCCTACAATGAGCAGTTCTTC
CASSYTFTGLAGAPSSYNEQFF
>once|TRBV25-1|TRBJ1-4|NA
TGTGCCAGCAGTGAAACCAGGAAAAATGAAAAACTGTTTTTT
CASSETRKNEKLFF
>NA|TRBV19|TRBJ1-5|NA
TGTGCCAGCAAAGGGGCAGGCCTGCGGCCCCAGCATTTT
CASKGAGLRPQHF
>NA|TRBV3-1/TRBV3-2|TRBJ1-2|NA
TGTGCCAGCAGCCAAGATTTGGTCGCAGGATTAATGGGCTACACCTTC
CASSQDLVAGLMGYTF
>NA|TRBV4-2|TRBJ1-2|NA
TGTGCCAGCAGCCCAAGCCCAAGGACGCGGGGCGACTATGGCTACACCTTC
CASSPSPRTRGDYGYTF
>NA|TRBV11-3|TRBJ1-2|TRBD1
TGTGCCAGCAGCTCCTCCCCGGGACAGACCAACTATGGCTACACCTTC
CASSSSPGQTNYGYTF
>NA|TRBV23-1|TRBJ2-2|NA
TGCGCCAGCAGTCAGTCCGACAGGAATAAACCCTCGAACACCGGGGAGCTGTTTTTT
CASSQSDRNKPSNTGELFF
>NA|TRBV5-5|TRBJ2-1|NA
TGTGCCAGCAGCTTGGCCATCTGGGGGCGATCACCAAACAATGAGCAGTTCTTC
CASSLAIWGRSPNNEQFF
>NA|TRBV10-3|TRBJ1-1|TRBD1
TGTGCCATCGGGACAGGGGATAGGGACACTGAAGCTTTCTTT
CAIGTGDRDTEAFF
>NA|TRBV7-3|TRBJ2-1|TRBD2
TGTGCCAGCAGCTCTAGCGGGGCGTACAATGAGCAGTTCTTC
CASSSSGAYNEQFF
>NA|TRBV20-1|TRBJ1-1|TRBD1
TGCAGTGCTAGTCCCGACAGGGCGAACACTGAAGCTTTCTTT
CSASPDRANTEAFF
>NA|TRBV24-1|TRBJ2-5|TRBD2
TGTGCCACCAGTGATTTGAAGCGGGATGCGCAAGAGACCCAGTACTTC
CATSDLKRDAQETQYF
>NA|TRBV6-6|TRBJ1-5|NA
TGTGCCAGCAGTTACGAGGCGGCAGGCAATCAGCCCCAGCATTTT
CASSYEAAGNQPQHF
>NA|TRBV2|TRBJ2-5|NA
TGTGCCAGCAGAAGGGGTTCGGAGACCCAGTACTTC
CASRRGSETQYF
>NA|TRBV7-9|TRBJ2-7|NA
TGTGCCAGCAGCTATACGGACAGAACCTACGAGCAGTACTTC
CASSYTDRTYEQYF
>NA|TRBV6-5|TRBJ2-1|TRBD1
TGTGCCAGCAGTTCCCGGGACAGGGGGCGGGATGAGCAGTTCTTC
CASSSRDRGRDEQFF
>NA|TRBV7-2|TRBJ2-5|TRBD2
TGTGCCAGCAGCTTTGGGGCTAGCGGGGGGGGCCAAGAGACCCAGTACTTC
CASSFGASGGGQETQYF
>NA|TRBV18|TRBJ2-7|NA
TGTGCCAGCTCACCACCGTCAGGGTTCGAGCAGTACTTC
CASSPPSGFEQYF
>NA|TRBV19|TRBJ1-5|NA
TGTGCCAGCTGCAGGGATTTGAATCAGCCCCAGCATTTT
CASCRDLNQPQHF
>NA|TRBV9|TRBJ2-7|TRBD1
TGTGCCAGCAGCATCGGGGACAGGGGGCGAGTCGAGCAGTACTTC
CASSIGDRGRVEQYF
>NA|TRBV2|TRBJ2-7|TRBD1
TGTGCCAGCAGTGGGACAGGGGGCGACGAGCAGTACTTC
CASSGTGGDEQYF
>NA|TRBV12-5|TRBJ1-2|TRBD1
TGTGCTAGTGGTTTGCGGGGACAGGCCCCCCTCTGCTACACCTTC
CASGLRGQAPLCYTF
>few|TRBV5-8|TRBJ2-2|TRBD1
TGTGCCAGCAGCTCGGGACAGCGAAGGACCGGGGAGCTGTTTTTT
CASSSGQRRTGELFF
>NA|TRBV15|TRBJ2-7|TRBD1
TGTGCCACCAGCAGGGGGGGACAGGGCAACGAGCAGTACTTC
CATSRGGQGNEQYF
>NA|TRBV6-5|TRBJ1-2|NA
TGTGCCAGCAGTTACTCGAGGTCCGGTGGCTATGGCTACACCTTC
CASSYSRSGGYGYTF
>NA|TRBV14|TRBJ2-2|TRBD2
TGTGCCAGCAGCCAAGATAGCGGGGGCGCAGGCGGGGAGCTGTTTTTT
CASSQDSGGAGGELFF
>NA|TRBV5-5|TRBJ1-1|TRBD1
TGTGCCAGCAGCTTGCAGGACAGGGGAGGGACTGAAGCTTTCTTT
CASSLQDRGGTEAFF
>NA|TRBV6-6|TRBJ1-2|NA
TGTGCCAGCAGTAGGGACACCAACTATGGCTACACCTTC
CASSRDTNYGYTF
>NA|TRBV9|TRBJ2-3|NA
TGTGCCAGCAGCGTAGAATGGGGAGGCACAGATACGCAGTATTTT
CASSVEWGGTDTQYF
>NA|TRBV9|TRBJ1-4|NA
TGTGCCAGCAGCGTAGGAGGTGCAACTAATGAAAAACTGTTTTTT
CASSVGGATNEKLFF
>once|TRBV19|TRBJ2-7|TRBD1
TGTGCCAGTAGTACAAACCGGGACAGGGGTTACTACGAGCAGTACTTC
CASSTNRDRGYYEQYF
>NA|TRBV3-1/TRBV3-2|TRBJ1-2|NA
TGTGCCAGCAGCCAAGAGCCGGGGGATCGCTACACCTTC
CASSQEPGDRYTF
>NA|TRBV2|TRBJ1-1|NA
TGTGCCAGCAGTGACAGGGGCCTGAACACTGAAGCTTTCTTT
CASSDRGLNTEAFF
>NA|TRBV5-1|TRBJ1-2|NA
TGCGCCAGCAGCTTGGAGGGTTCGGGAGGCTACACCTTC
CASSLEGSGGYTF
>NA|TRBV7-8|TRBJ2-1|NA
TGTGCCAGCAGCTTCAATCAGGGCGCTGAGCAGTTCTTC
CASSFNQGAEQFF
>NA|TRBV7-9|TRBJ2-1|NA
TGTGCCAGCAGCCCGGGGACAGAGGCGAGGGGAGGTGAGCAGTTCTTC
CASSPGTEARGGEQFF
>NA|TRBV5-1|TRBJ2-1|TRBD1
TGCGCCAGCAGCCGGGGACAGGGGTCCTACAATGAGCAGTTCTTC
CASSRGQGSYNEQFF
>NA|TRBV6-5|TRBJ1-6|NA
TGTGCCAGCGGGAGTTACTATAATTCACCCCTCCACTTT
CASGSYYNSPLHF
>NA|TRBV9|TRBJ1-3|NA
TGTGCCAGCAGCGTAGCAGGGTCTGGAAACACCATATATTTT
CASSVAGSGNTIYF
>NA|TRBV30|TRBJ1-5|TRBD1
TGTGCCTGGGGGACAGGGTCGGGCAATCAGCCCCAGCATTTT
CAWGTGSGNQPQHF
>NA|TRBV6-2/TRBV6-3|TRBJ1-1|TRBD1
TGTGCCAGCAGCTCCGGGACAGGGATGAACACTGAAGCTTTCTTT
CASSSGTGMNTEAFF
>NA|TRBV7-9|TRBJ1-2|NA
TGTGCCAGCAGCTCCCCCCCTTCGCAGGGGCCGGGCTACACCTTC
CASSSPPSQGPGYTF
>NA|TRBV6-5|TRBJ1-4|NA
TGTGCCAGCAATCAGGGTCTCCTAGAAAAACTGTTTTTT
CASNQGLLEKLFF
>NA|TRBV18|TRBJ2-2|NA
TGTGCCAGCTCACCAGTAGTTGGGGCAGTCACCGGGGAGCTGTTTTTT
CASSPVVGAVTGELFF
>NA|TRBV6-2/TRBV6-3|TRBJ1-2|NA
TGTGCCAGCAGTACGGACACTGACTATGGCTACACCTTC
CASSTDTDYGYTF
>NA|TRBV4-1|TRBJ2-3|TRBD2
TGCGCCAGCAGCCAAGATTTGAGAGCGGGGGCAGGAGATACGCAGTATTTT
CASSQDLRAGAGDTQYF
>NA|TRBV5-5|TRBJ2-5|NA
TGTGCCAGCAGCTCGGACGGGAAAACACGGGAGACCCAGTACTTC
CASSSDGKTRETQYF
>once|TRBV9|TRBJ2-3|NA
TGTGCCAGCAGCGTAGGTGAGTCCACAGATACGCAGTATTTT
CASSVGESTDTQYF
>NA|TRBV27|TRBJ2-7|NA
TGTGCCAGCAGTTTAACACATTCCCCCTACGAGCAGTACTTC
CASSLTHSPYEQYF
>NA|TRBV2|TRBJ1-3|TRBD1
TGTGCCAGCAGTGAAAAAGGACAGGGGAGCTCTGGAAACACCATATATTTT
CASSEKGQGSSGNTIYF
>NA|TRBV5-4|TRBJ1-2|TRBD1
TGTGCCAGCAGCAAACCACAGGGGATAAACTATGGCTACACCTTC
CASSKPQGINYGYTF
>once|TRBV5-1|TRBJ2-6|TRBD1
TGCGCCAGCAGCTGGTCCCGGGACAGAACTGGGGCCAACGTCCTGACTTTC
CASSWSRDRTGANVLTF
>NA|TRBV4-3|TRBJ2-1|TRBD2
TGCGCCAGCAGCCAAGGGACTAGCGGGGGCTGGGGTGAGCAGTTCTTC
CASSQGTSGGWGEQFF
>NA|TRBV30|TRBJ2-2|TRBD1
TGTGCCTGGGATCCCTCGAGGACAGGGAACACCGGGGAGCTGTTTTTT
CAWDPSRTGNTGELFF